These 11 T cell receptor beta chains were sequenced from one sample in a study of blood T cells in healthy people across ages. Through a sample-barcoded 5' primer and a J-beta primer mix, a second PCR was run for roughly 7 to 12 cycles. Each CDR3 protein gets one entry after TCRdb re-called the 5' RACE reads with MiXCR. The data hold around 400,000 distinct CDR3 sequences, with over 45% observed a single time. The sample was blood. These receptors all come from a man aged 55 to 69 in good health.

As for this clonotype: At one boundary the junction diverges from the germline segment, which might be a read error. This chain joins TRBV28 and TRBJ2-3, with 7 positions matching TRBD1. CDR1 MDHEN and CDR2 SYDVKM come from the germline V gene. The length of the CDR3 is 13 residues. The CDR3 bases are TGTGCCACCTGGGACAGATCCACAGATACCCAGTATTTT. It is translated as CATWDRSTDTQYF.

The J gene is TRBJ2-1, the V gene TRBV7-2, with 11 bases lining up with TRBD2. Germline V gene sequence: CDR1 SGHTA, CDR2 FQGNSA. V lost 4 bases, J lost 10 bases, and 9 bases stayed unmatched. This CDR3 spans 15 amino acids. CDR3 nucleotide sequence: TGTGCCAGCAGCTCCGTAGCGGGAGGGTTCAAGGAGCAGTTCTTC. Translation: CASSSVAGGFKEQFF.

The chain combines TRBV20-1 with TRBJ2-3; TRBD2 aligns across 12 bases. V shed 3 bases, J shed 6 bases, and the junction held 10 bases outside the gene matches. There are 16 residues in the CDR3. The V gene's germline CDR1 is DFQATT and CDR2 SNEGSKA (reference sequence). The CDR3 spells CSASHYLAGGGDTQYF. In DNA form, the CDR3 reads TGCAGTGCTAGTCACTACCTAGCGGGAGGGGGGGATACGCAGTATTTT.

This chain joins TRBV7-2 and TRBJ2-7; the D gene could be TRBD1 or TRBD2 (5 bases each). V dropped 1 base and J dropped 6 bases, with 13 bases sitting between them. This CDR3 comprises 14 residues. Germline assignment: CDR1 SGHTA and CDR2 FQGNSA. For the CDR3, the DNA is TGTGCCAGCAGCTTAGACTTCGGGGCGTCCGAGCAGTACTTC. As protein: CASSLDFGASEQYF.

The chain recombines TRBV21-1 with TRBJ1-5; the table's D call TRBD1 went unverified against the DNA. TRBV21-1 is designated a pseudogene. This CDR3 has 14 amino acids. This chain's CDR3 is CASSKGGTGWPQHF. In DNA form, the CDR3 reads TGTGCCAGCAGCAAAGGGGGGACAGGGTGGCCCCAGCATTTT.

CDR3 coding DNA: TGTGCCACCAGTGACCCATACTCAGATACGCAGTATTTT. It specifies CATSDPYSDTQYF. The V call is TRBV24-1, the J call TRBJ2-3; D remains ambiguous. The CDR3 covers 13 residues. With 4 bases removed from V and 4 bases from J, the gap between germline ends came to 8 bases. The germline V gene encodes CDR1 KGHDR and CDR2 SFDVKD.

This clonotype has a handful of counts. Written as DNA, the CDR3 is TGTGCCAGCCGGGGGGGACTGGGTGGCTACACCTTC. Translating it yields CASRGGLGGYTF. The genes are TRBV6-5 and TRBJ1-2, with D possibly TRBD1 on 5 matching bases. CDR1 MNHEY and CDR2 SVGAGI come from the germline V gene. V lost 8 bases and J lost 7, with 14 bases in between. CDR3 length: 12 amino acids.

J is TRBJ2-1 and V is TRBV20-1; TRBD2 is a possible D gene (8 bases). Trimming took off 6 bases at V and 0 bases at J, with 21 bases between the two ends. CDR1 and CDR2 from the germline V gene are DFQATT and SNEGSKA (reference sequence). This CDR3 is built from 17 residues. In DNA, the CDR3 is TGCAGTGCGTCGGGACTAGGGGGCACCCTCTCCTACAATGAGCAGTTCTTC. Translated, it gives CSASGLGGTLSYNEQFF.

V usage is TRBV3-1 and J usage is TRBJ2-5; perhaps TRBD2 as D (6 bases). The J call may be in error: the DNA end matches TRBJ2-7 better. This CDR3 spans 14 amino acids. Germline V lookup: CDR1 LGHDT, CDR2 YNNKEL (reference sequence). For the CDR3, the DNA is TGTGCCAGCAGCCAAGTTGGGGGGATCGGCGAGCAGTACTTC. Residues: CASSQVGGIGEQYF.

This chain connects TRBV3-1 to TRBJ2-1; TRBD1 matches 7 bases. This CDR3 is 14 amino acids long. V lost 5 bases, J lost 4 bases, and 5 bases stayed unmatched. Germline CDR1 LGHDT, CDR2 YNNKEL (reference sequence). The CDR3 nucleotides read TGTGCCAGCAGCACCCAGGACAGGTACAATGAGCAGTTCTTC. It yields the protein CASSTQDRYNEQFF.

The chain couples TRBV6-2 or TRBV6-3 to TRBJ2-3, with 9 positions matching TRBD2. With 2 bases clipped from V and 2 bases from J, the junction kept 5 bases outside the gene matches. The CDR3 has 16 residues. CDR1 is MNHEY and CDR2 is SVGEGT in the germline V gene. The CDR3 region is CASSYTVAGVTDTQYF. DNA for the CDR3: TGTGCCAGCAGTTACACGGTAGCGGGGGTCACAGATACGCAGTATTTT.